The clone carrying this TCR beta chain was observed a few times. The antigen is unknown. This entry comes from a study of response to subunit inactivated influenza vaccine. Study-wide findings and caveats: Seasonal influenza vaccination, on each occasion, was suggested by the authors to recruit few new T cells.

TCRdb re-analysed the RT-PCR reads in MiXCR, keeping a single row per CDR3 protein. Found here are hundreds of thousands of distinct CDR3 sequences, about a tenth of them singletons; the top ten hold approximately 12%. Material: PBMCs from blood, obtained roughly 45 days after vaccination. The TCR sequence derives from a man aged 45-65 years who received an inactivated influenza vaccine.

CDR3 loop: CASSVGRGRNQPQHF. The CDR3 DNA reads as TGTGCCAGCAGTGTGGGCAGGGGGCGAAATCAGCCCCAGCATTTT. The V gene is TRBV2, the J gene TRBJ1-5; 8 nucleotides match TRBD1. In germline, CDR1 is SNHLY, CDR2 FYNNEI. The trim removed 4 bases at V and 4 bases at J, leaving 6 bases unmatched. The CDR3 is 15 residues long.